The T cell receptor (beta chain) described here comes from a study of Graves' ophthalmopathy and Graves' hyperthyroidism. The V gene lost 0 bases and the J gene lost 0 bases, with 6 bases spanning the gap. The CDR3 covers 14 residues. Germline V gene lookup returns CDR1 SGDLS and CDR2 YYNGEE. The sequenced template was RNA, covering the TCR beta CDR3 region. Second-round multiplex PCR came after first-round RT-PCR with HTBI primers. TCRdb itself ran the multiplex PCR reads through MiXCR, one entry per CDR3 protein. The sample shows over 650,000 distinct CDR3 sequences, about 40% of them seen only once. In its sample, this clonotype was seen many times. Antigen: not known. General study results and limits: Ophthalmopathy was separated from stable hyperthyroidism by a 13-signature model with approximately 90% sensitivity and 75% to 83% specificity.

The sample was peripheral blood. The rearrangement joins TRBV9 to TRBJ2-5; a weak D match, TRBD2 (6 bases). The sequence came from an adult man with Graves' ophthalmopathy. Here the CDR3 reads CASSVGDYQETQYF. In nucleotides, the CDR3 is TGTGCCAGCAGCGTAGGGGACTACCAAGAGACCCAGTACTTC.